This record concerns one T cell receptor beta chain sequence. This clonotype was seen a handful of times. This clone's antigen is unknown. Base qualities are not at hand, and no much larger clone is one base apart. Ficoll-Paque density gradient centrifugation was used to isolate PBMCs. This sample is drawn from a study of T-cell memory formation after mild COVID-19 (dated by TCRdb to 2020 to 2022). About the full investigation: Most TCR sequence clusters were specific to one of the two donors. Longitudinal TCRalpha and TCRbeta repertoire sequencing tracked T-cell clones expanding and contracting after mild COVID-19 in a couple of donors. The cohort was made up of two young adult volunteers, one female and one male, who were previously healthy.

What the work shows at the level of the full study, not this receptor alone: Clones contracting from day 15 to 85 had balanced CD4/CD8 phenotypes, while a second wave expanding from day 15 to 37 was biased towards CD4+. Some responding clones were detected in pre-infection memory, which suggested that pre-existing cross-reactive memory T cells had joined the SARS-CoV-2 response. The study included only a couple of mild cases, and larger cohorts that include severe cases with pre-infection samples were judged to be necessary. Whether the second-wave clones peaking on day 37 were SARS-CoV-2 specific was not confirmed. Contracting CD4+ clones turned up mainly in the CM and EM memory subsets, whereas EMRA was where CD8+ clones were enriched.

Trimmed from V: 7 bases; trimmed from J: 0 bases; junction bases lacking a gene match: 13. The CDR3 spans 18 residues, from the cysteine through the phenylalanine. Only the CDR3 region is kept as DNA, spanning 54 bases read in frame from base 1. From the germline V gene, CDR1 is MNHEY and CDR2 is SVGAGI. Sequencing relied on an Illumina NovaSeq 6000. TCRalpha and TCRbeta cDNA libraries were built by 5'RACE with constant-segment primers, adding sample barcodes and unique molecular identifiers. Trizol reagent was used to extract RNA from every sample. Amplification of the libraries took two PCR steps, and the second step added a second sample barcode plus Illumina TruSeq adapters. Sequencing of libraries was performed on an Illumina NovaSeq with 2 x 150 bp paired-end reads. In the source study's methods: The reads were demultiplexed and collapsed into UMI-guided consensus sequences using migec v1.2.7. Using mixcr v2.1.11, the UMI consensuses were aligned to TRA and TRB V and J templates and assembled into clonotypes. A clonotype was counted as expanded or contracted only when both edgeR and NoisET called the clonotype significant, with the noise models trained on biological replicates. For edgeR calls, the cutoffs were a false discovery rate-adjusted p below 0.01 and a log2 fold-change threshold of 1. As an exploratory analysis of dynamics, PCA with hierarchical clustering was applied to max-normalized trajectories of the 1000 most abundant clonotypes. Separately sequenced CD4+ and CD8+ repertoires were used to assign the CD4 or CD8 phenotype of responding clones. The public reads were quality trimmed at Q25 with fastp and then assembled into clones with MiXCR by TCRdb, keeping productive beta chains. Every distinct CDR3 protein forms one entry, paired with its most common genes and DNA. In this record, the V and J calls reflect TCRdb's handling and not the investigators' own analysis. This sample comprises about 560,000 distinct CDR3 sequences, roughly 22% of them detected only once. The top ten clones comprise 7.5% to 9.5% of the sample.

The chain is encoded by TRBV6-5 joined to TRBJ2-2; 8 central nucleotides agree with TRBD2. The receptor was isolated from an adult woman who had mild COVID-19 (a few samples of this study predate the infection). The sample titles of this study are shuffled in the database, so cell type and time point are left out; the donor was told from shared clones. The sequenced material came from PBMCs or a T cell subset sorted from them (not recorded which). The nucleotide sequence reads TGTGCCAGCACCCGCGGGGGGAGGACAGATTCGAACACCGGGGAGCTGTTTTTT. Translated, this gives CASTRGGRTDSNTGELFF.